This entry lists 20 T cell receptor beta chains sequenced from one sample in a study of type 1 regulatory T cells. MiXCR, run by TCRdb on the reads, gives a single entry per CDR3 protein. Of about 39,000 distinct CDR3 sequences listed, over 9% are singletons. Their antigens remain unidentified. Sequencing was carried out using cultured non-Tr1 T cells, either the whole culture or a sorted T cell fraction (not recorded which). The receptor source for this set is a human donor in good health.

This rearrangement joins TRBV5-1 to TRBJ2-1, with 8 positions matching TRBD2. Germline V gene data show CDR1 as SGHRS and CDR2 as YFSETQ. V dropped 5 bases and J dropped 5; count of bases not matched to a gene: 3. The CDR3 consists of 13 residues. The CDR3: CASRGGGHNEQFF. In nucleotides, the CDR3 is TGCGCCAGCAGGGGCGGGGGGCACAATGAGCAGTTCTTC. Together with reference TRBV5-1 and TRBJ2-1, the CDR3 gives the full variable domain: KAGVTQTPRYLIKTRGQQVTLSCSPISGHRSVSWYQQTPGQGLQFLFEYFSETQRNKGNFPGRFSGRQFSNSRSEMNVSTLELGDSALYLCASRGGGHNEQFFGPGTRLTVL.

This clonotype was detected a few times. This chain links TRBV20-1 with TRBJ2-1; 10 positions agree with TRBD2. V trimming: 5 bases; J trimming: 3 bases; junction bases outside the gene matches: 7. This CDR3 has 15 residues. Per the germline V gene, CDR1 is DFQATT and CDR2 is SNEGSKA (reference sequence). CDR3 residues: CSAPGTSAHYNEQFF. The CDR3 bases are TGCAGTGCTCCCGGGACTAGCGCCCACTACAATGAGCAGTTCTTC.

For this clonotype: A much larger clone differs from this one at a single base, so this may be a read error. V gene TRBV5-1 combines with J gene TRBJ2-3, with D perhaps matching TRBD2 (5 bases). Deletions cut 4 bases from V and 6 bases from J, with 12 bases between. CDR1 and CDR2 from the germline V gene are SGHRS and YFSETQ. The CDR3 is 13 amino acids. CDR3 nucleotides: TGCGCCAGCAGCCGGGCCCCGGGGGATACGCAGTATTTT. It translates to CASSRAPGDTQYF.

Comment on this clonotype: This may arise from a read error, as a much more abundant clone is one base away. The rearrangement uses TRBV29-1 and TRBJ1-5; 8 positions agree with TRBD1. The CDR3 extends over 12 amino acids. J lost 6 bases, V lost 7 bases, and 5 bases had no gene match. The germline V gene has CDR1 SQVTM and CDR2 ANQGSEA. CDR3 region: CSAGQGLQPQHF. CDR3 coding DNA: TGCAGCGCTGGACAGGGACTTCAGCCCCAGCATTTT.

This clonotype was seen at least ten times. V is TRBV20-1 and J is TRBJ2-1; 12 bases are shared with TRBD2. The CDR3 covers 17 residues. V lost 5 bases to trimming and J lost 6 bases; unmatched junction nucleotides: 14. Germline V gene data show CDR1 as DFQATT and CDR2 as SNEGSKA (reference sequence). This CDR3 is CSAAPASGRAALNEQFF. In nucleotides, the CDR3 is TGCAGTGCTGCTCCTGCTAGCGGGAGGGCGGCCCTCAATGAGCAGTTCTTC.

The sample holds a few counts of this clonotype. The chain has TRBV5-4 and TRBJ1-3; D not certain. The CDR3 loop spans 14 amino acids. The V end was cut by 0 bases, the J end by 0 bases, with 4 bases between. Germline V lookup: CDR1 SGHNT, CDR2 YYREEE (reference sequence). The CDR3 coding sequence is TGTGCCAGCAGCTTGGGGGGCTCTGGAAACACCATATATTTT. It yields the protein CASSLGGSGNTIYF.

This clonotype was detected ten times or more. The CDR3: CSARDGGNQPQHF. CDR3 in DNA: TGCAGCGCAAGGGACGGAGGAAATCAGCCCCAGCATTTT. The rearrangement uses TRBV29-1 and TRBJ1-5; TRBD1 is a possible D gene (5 bases). Germline assignment: CDR1 SQVTM and CDR2 ANQGSEA. The CDR3 has 13 amino acids. V was cut by 7 bases and J by 4 bases, with 14 bases left in between.

This clonotype was detected many times. The J gene is TRBJ2-4, the V gene TRBV3-1, with D unclear. Trimming pared 0 bases from V and 3 bases from J, leaving 15 bases between. The CDR3 covers 17 residues. Germline loops: CDR1 LGHDT, CDR2 YNNKEL (reference sequence). The CDR3 DNA sequence: TGTGCCAGCAGCCAAGATCCTATCCCCTCGGGCAAAAACATTCAGTACTTC. Its protein is CASSQDPIPSGKNIQYF.

This clonotype was counted many times. This sequence joins TRBV11-2 and TRBJ1-4, with TRBD1 matching 10 bases. Trimming took 5 bases from V and 8 from J; bases not matched to a gene: 5. There are 14 residues in the CDR3. In germline, CDR1 is SGHAT, CDR2 FQNNGV. The CDR3 region has the DNA TGTGCCAGCAGCCGCGACAGGGGGCGAGAAAAACTGTTTTTT. It specifies CASSRDRGREKLFF. Together with reference TRBV11-2 and TRBJ1-4, the CDR3 gives the full variable domain: EAGVAQSPRYKIIEKRQSVAFWCNPISGHATLYWYQQILGQGPKLLIQFQNNGVVDDSQLPKDRFSAERLKGVDSTLKIQPAKLEDSAVYLCASSRDRGREKLFFGSGTQLSVL.

There are many counts of this clonotype. The chain recombines TRBV7-9 with TRBJ2-1, with TRBD2 identical over 10 bases. Germline CDR1 and CDR2: SEHNR and FQNEAQ (reference sequence). J gave up 8 bases and V 10 bases, and 8 bases lay outside the gene matches. The CDR3 consists of 13 residues. This chain's CDR3 is CATHLAGAHEQFF. For the CDR3, the DNA is TGTGCCACCCACCTAGCGGGAGCCCATGAGCAGTTCTTC.

This clonotype was recorded at least ten times. The CDR3: CASSQSGQNNSPLHF. CDR3 nucleotide sequence: TGTGCCAGCAGCCAATCGGGACAGAATAATTCACCCCTCCACTTT. J is TRBJ1-6 and V is TRBV27, with 7 bases that match TRBD1. V lost 6 bases to trimming and J lost 5 bases; unmatched junction nucleotides: 7. Germline V gives CDR1 MNHEY, CDR2 SMNVEV (reference sequence). This CDR3 is 15 amino acids long.

The CDR3 bases are TGCGCCAGCAGCCTAACCGCCGGGCCCACTGAAGCTTTCTTT. As protein: CASSLTAGPTEAFF. The chain uses TRBV5-1 and TRBJ1-1; no reliable D call. Germline values: CDR1 SGHRS, CDR2 YFSETQ. The CDR3 is 14 residues long. Deletions cut 4 bases from V and 4 bases from J, with 14 bases between. The full variable domain, in which reference TRBV5-1 and TRBJ1-1 provide the parts outside the CDR3, is KAGVTQTPRYLIKTRGQQVTLSCSPISGHRSVSWYQQTPGQGLQFLFEYFSETQRNKGNFPGRFSGRQFSNSRSEMNVSTLELGDSALYLCASSLTAGPTEAFFGQGTRLTVV.

The V gene is TRBV5-4, the J gene TRBJ2-3; 9 nucleotides line up with TRBD2. This CDR3 is 16 amino acids long. From germline, CDR1 is SGHNT and CDR2 YYREEE (reference sequence). Trimming cost V 3 bases and J 0 bases; bases outside gene matches: 5. CDR3 region: CASSSTSGFSTDTQYF. The CDR3 DNA sequence: TGTGCCAGCAGCTCGACTAGCGGATTTAGCACAGATACGCAGTATTTT. Drawing the rest from reference TRBV5-4 and TRBJ2-3, the complete variable domain is ETGVTQSPTHLIKTRGQQVTLRCSSQSGHNTVSWYQQALGQGPQFIFQYYREEENGRGNFPPRFSGLQFPNYSSELNVNALELDDSALYLCASSSTSGFSTDTQYFGPGTRLTVL.

This clonotype came up many times. The chain has TRBV12-3 or TRBV12-4 and TRBJ1-6; D is uncertain. Trimming shortened V by 3 bases and J by 6 bases, and 9 bases separated the two germline ends. The CDR3 extends over 14 amino acids. CDR3 sequence reads: CASSFLGINSPLHF. The DNA for the CDR3 is TGTGCCAGCAGTTTCTTGGGTATTAATTCACCCCTCCACTTT.

This chain connects TRBV5-6 to TRBJ2-3; weak D call: TRBD2 (5 bases). The V and J ends lost 7 bases and 2 bases respectively, with 11 bases between them. The CDR3 runs to 13 residues. CDR1 is SGHDT and CDR2 is YYEEEE in the germline V gene. The CDR3 sequence: CASRFGNTDTQYF. CDR3 bases: TGTGCCAGCCGGTTCGGGAACACAGATACGCAGTATTTT.

This CDR3 reads CSAREAVTDTQYF. DNA for the CDR3: TGCAGTGCTAGGGAGGCAGTCACAGATACGCAGTATTTT. This sequence joins TRBV20-1 and TRBJ2-3; perhaps TRBD2 as D (5 bases). Germline V gene lookup returns CDR1 DFQATT and CDR2 SNEGSKA (reference sequence). Trimming took 3 bases from V and 2 from J, leaving 9 bases between them. This CDR3 spans 13 amino acids.

This clonotype was seen a few times. The chain recombines TRBV5-1 with TRBJ2-1; 10 positions match TRBD1. This CDR3 region has 15 residues. V was pared by 5 bases and J by 7 bases, with 9 bases of the junction left unmatched. Germline V lookup: CDR1 SGHRS, CDR2 YFSETQ. CDR3 sequence (DNA): TGCGCCAGCAGGGTTGGGACAGGGGCACAGAATGAGCAGTTCTTC. Encoded protein: CASRVGTGAQNEQFF.

The rearrangement uses TRBV9 and TRBJ2-1; 8 nucleotides agree with TRBD1. The CDR3 extends over 15 amino acids. V shed 1 base, J shed 7 bases, and the junction held 7 bases outside the gene matches. Germline V gene data show CDR1 as SGDLS and CDR2 as YYNGEE. CDR3 sequence reads: CASSVLQGARNEQFF. The CDR3 DNA follows: TGTGCCAGCAGCGTATTGCAGGGGGCGAGGAATGAGCAGTTCTTC.

The chain uses TRBV19 and TRBJ2-3; D not resolved. Germline V gives CDR1 LNHDA, CDR2 SQIVND (reference sequence). V lost 3 bases to trimming and J lost 6 bases, with 16 bases between them. This CDR3 region has 15 residues. For the CDR3, the DNA is TGTGCCAGTAGTATTGGTCGTTTCCCCTCGGATACGCAGTATTTT. This sequence encodes CASSIGRFPSDTQYF. Full variable domain (outside the CDR3, taken from reference TRBV19 and TRBJ2-3): DGGITQSPKYLFRKEGQNVTLSCEQNLNHDAMYWYRQDPGQGLRLIYYSQIVNDFQKGDIAEGYSVSREKKESFPLTVTSAQKNPTAFYLCASSIGRFPSDTQYFGPGTRLTVL.

The table lists this clonotype with many counts. V is TRBV7-3 and J is TRBJ2-3; either TRBD1 or TRBD2 may fit D (5 bases each). CDR3 length: 15 amino acids. V lost 5 bases, J lost 5 bases, and 17 bases lay in between. CDR1 is SGHTA and CDR2 is FQGTGA in the germline V gene. In DNA, the CDR3 is TGTGCCAGCAGCCCAGGACACTCCGGAGGAGATACGCAGTATTTT. Amino acids: CASSPGHSGGDTQYF.